This passage covers 5 T cell receptor beta chains from one sample sequenced in a study of molecular identifiers for immune sequencing clone quantification. TCRdb redid the calling of the PCR reads with MiXCR, one entry per CDR3 protein. The top ten clones hold 0.85% of a sample with about 640,000 distinct CDR3 sequences, 20% of them seen once. The sample taken for sequencing was naive CD8+ T cells from blood, with Jurkat cell RNA spiked in. As to subset: FACS-sorted CD8+CD4-CCR7+CD45RA+ naive T cells. The receptors originated from a human donor in good health. Some libraries in this study had Jurkat cell RNA spiked in.

This clonotype has at least ten counts. This chain joins TRBV6-6 and TRBJ2-6; D may be TRBD1 or TRBD2 (5 bases each). The CDR3 runs to 18 residues. The V gene lost 2 bases and the J gene lost 0 bases, with 14 bases spanning the gap. CDR1 and CDR2 from the germline V gene are MNHNY and SVGAGI (reference sequence). In nucleotides, the CDR3 is TGTGCCAGCAGTTACAGCGGCAGGGCCTCCTCTGGGGCCAACGTCCTGACTTTC. Translated, it gives CASSYSGRASSGANVLTF.

This chain uses TRBV20-1 with TRBJ2-3; possibly TRBD2 for D (6 bases). V lost 7 bases, J lost 0 bases, and 17 bases lay in between. This CDR3 contains 15 residues. The V gene's germline CDR1 is DFQATT and CDR2 SNEGSKA (reference sequence). CDR3 protein: CSGREFGASTDTQYF. CDR3 nucleotides: TGCAGTGGACGGGAGTTTGGGGCTAGCACAGATACGCAGTATTTT.

The V call is TRBV14, the J call TRBJ2-7, with TRBD2 identical over 7 bases. This CDR3 is built from 19 residues. J was trimmed by 7 bases and V by 0 bases; bases with no gene match: 21. CDR1 and CDR2 from the germline V gene are SGHDN and FVKESK. The CDR3 loop is CASSQDGISGPWAGREQYF. The CDR3 bases are TGTGCCAGCAGCCAAGATGGAATTAGCGGGCCCTGGGCAGGGAGGGAGCAGTACTTC.

This clonotype was picked up many times. The chain combines TRBV12-3 or TRBV12-4 with TRBJ1-1; D uncertain. The V end was cut by 6 bases, the J end by 1 base, with 12 bases between. The CDR3 totals 14 residues. In DNA form, the CDR3 reads TGTGCCAGCAGCTCCCCCGGGGAGAACACTGAAGCTTTCTTT. Its protein product is CASSSPGENTEAFF.

This clonotype was detected ten times or more. The chain combines TRBV5-1 with TRBJ2-5, with a tentative D call TRBD1 (6 bases). The V end lost 4 bases, the J end lost 1 base, and 14 bases lay between the germline ends. The germline CDR1 and CDR2 sequences are SGHRS and YFSETQ. The CDR3 is 15 residues long. The CDR3 nucleotides read TGCGCCAGCAGCCTCGGGACACTATTCCAAGAGACCCAGTACTTC. This gives the protein CASSLGTLFQETQYF.